Listed here is a single T cell receptor beta chain. This specimen comes from a study of CD8 T cells in ankylosing spondylitis. TCRdb called the 5' RACE reads again in MiXCR, with one record for every CDR3 protein. The sample comprises 270,000 or so distinct CDR3 sequences, roughly 18% of which are singletons, and around 33% rests with the top ten. This CDR3 spans 15 amino acids. V was pared by 0 bases and J by 4 bases, with 6 bases of the junction left unmatched. The germline gives CDR1 DFQATT, CDR2 SNEGSKA (reference sequence). Source material: blood, either unsorted or a sorted T cell fraction (not recorded which). The TCR was taken from a male donor with ankylosing spondylitis or in good health (not recorded which). The J gene is TRBJ2-7, the V gene TRBV20-1; 10 bases are shared with TRBD2. Here the CDR3 DNA reads TGCAGTGCTAGAGATCTAGCGGGAGATGTATACGAGCAGTACTTC. It translates to CSARDLAGDVYEQYF.